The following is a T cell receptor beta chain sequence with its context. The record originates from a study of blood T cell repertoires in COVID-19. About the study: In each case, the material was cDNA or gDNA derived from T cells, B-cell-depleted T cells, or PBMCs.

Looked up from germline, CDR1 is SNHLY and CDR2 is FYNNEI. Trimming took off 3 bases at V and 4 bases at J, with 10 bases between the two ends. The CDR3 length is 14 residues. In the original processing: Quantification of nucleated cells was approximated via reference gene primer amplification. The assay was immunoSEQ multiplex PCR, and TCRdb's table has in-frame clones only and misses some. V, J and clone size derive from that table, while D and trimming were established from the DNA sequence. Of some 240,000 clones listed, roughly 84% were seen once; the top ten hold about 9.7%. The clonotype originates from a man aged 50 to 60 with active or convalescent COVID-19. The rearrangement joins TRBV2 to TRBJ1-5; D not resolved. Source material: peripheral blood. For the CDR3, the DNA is TGTGCCAGCAGTGACATGCAGATAAATCAGCCCCAGCATTTT. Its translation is CASSDMQINQPQHF. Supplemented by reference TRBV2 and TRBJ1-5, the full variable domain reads EPEVTQTPSHQVTQMGQEVILRCVPISNHLYFYWYRQILGQKVEFLVSFYNNEISEKSEIFDDQFSVERPDGSNFTLKIRSTKLEDSAMYFCASSDMQINQPQHFGDGTRLSIL.